This is a list of T cell receptor beta chains from one sample in a study of T-cell reconstitution after alpha-beta-depleted transplantation in children. TCRdb recomputed calls from the PCR reads with MiXCR, one row per CDR3 protein. The data contain 420,000 or so distinct CDR3 sequences, 11% of them singletons. The source material was PBMCs from the stem cell graft donor, sampled from the stem cell graft. The receptors were gathered from a human donor who donated a stem cell graft to a child with acute myeloid leukemia. Both conserved end residues are part of each CDR3. A D gene is named only where the DNA matches it firmly. Some rows have no size entry. The others give once, few or many, or a class for an expanded clone.

CDR3 DNA,CDR3 protein,V gene,D gene,clone size,J gene
TGCGCCAGCAGCTTGGTCCCCGGGGGACACAATGAGCAGTTCTTC,CASSLVPGGHNEQFF,TRBV5-1,-,-,TRBJ2-1
TGTGCCAGCAGCGTAGGAGCTAGCGGGGGGGCAGATACGCAGTATTTT,CASSVGASGGADTQYF,TRBV9,TRBD2,many,TRBJ2-3
TGCAGTGCTAGAGAAATTGTAGATACGCAGTATTTT,CSAREIVDTQYF,TRBV20-1,-,few,TRBJ2-3
TGCAGCGTTGAAGATACTAGCCTTCGGGAGACCCAGTACTTC,CSVEDTSLRETQYF,TRBV29-1,-,few,TRBJ2-5
TGTGCCAGCAGCGATGACAGATTCGATCGGCAGATGAACACTGAAGCTTTCTTT,CASSDDRFDRQMNTEAFF,TRBV11-1,-,few,TRBJ1-1
TGCGCCAGCAGCCAAGAAGCAGGGGCGGTTCAGCCCCAGCATTTT,CASSQEAGAVQPQHF,TRBV4-3,-,few,TRBJ1-5
TGCAGTGCTAGGAACGGGAGGAAGCGGAGCTTCTCCTACAATGAGCAGTTCTTC,CSARNGRKRSFSYNEQFF,TRBV20-1,TRBD2,-,TRBJ2-1
TGTGCCAGCAGCCTTTTTGGTGGCCCAGATACGCAGTATTTT,CASSLFGGPDTQYF,TRBV6-5,-,-,TRBJ2-3
TGCGCCAGCAGCCAAGACCCTCAGGGTGGTAACACCATATATTTT,CASSQDPQGGNTIYF,TRBV4-3,-,few,TRBJ1-3
TGCTGTGCTCTAGTCTTCGGGAGTATTAGCGAGCGGGGCAATCAGCCCCAGCATTTT,CCALVFGSISERGNQPQHF,TRBV20-1,-,-,TRBJ1-5
TGTGCCAGCAGCACCGGGGCGAACACTGAAGCTTTCTTT,CASSTGANTEAFF,TRBV12-3/TRBV12-4,-,few,TRBJ1-1
TGTGCCAGCAGTTACAGGGCGAGTAACCAAGAGACCCAGTACTTC,CASSYRASNQETQYF,TRBV6-5,-,few,TRBJ2-5
TGCAGCGTTGACGAGGGGCCGCCTCGGTATGGCTACACCTTC,CSVDEGPPRYGYTF,TRBV29-1,-,once,TRBJ1-2
TGCAGCGTCACCGGGACAGCAAAAAACAGTCAGTACTTC,CSVTGTAKNSQYF,TRBV29-1,TRBD1,-,TRBJ2-4
TGTGCCATCAGATCTGGACAGAGCGGGACTGAAGCTTTCTTT,CAIRSGQSGTEAFF,TRBV10-3,-,few,TRBJ1-1
TGCGCCAGCACAAGGGCCGGGGACAGGGGCTACGAGCAGTACTTC,CASTRAGDRGYEQYF,TRBV5-1,TRBD1,-,TRBJ2-7
TGCAGTGCTAGACAAGTAGATACGCAGTATTTT,CSARQVDTQYF,TRBV20-1,-,-,TRBJ2-3
TGCGCCAGCAGCCAAGAGTCCAGGGGAGGGTATGGCTACACCTTC,CASSQESRGGYGYTF,TRBV4-3,-,many,TRBJ1-2
TGTGCCAGCAGAAGAGATGGAGGTAAGAACACTGAAGCTTTCTTT,CASRRDGGKNTEAFF,TRBV7-9,-,many,TRBJ1-1
TGTGCCAGCAGTGGGGAAGACAGGGGGCTAGGGTATAGCAATCAGCCCCAGCATTTT,CASSGEDRGLGYSNQPQHF,TRBV12-3/TRBV12-4,TRBD1,many,TRBJ1-5
TGTGCCAGCAGCCAAGGGACAGGGGGATCACCCCTCCACTTT,CASSQGTGGSPLHF,TRBV7-6,TRBD1,-,TRBJ1-6
TGCAGTGCTAGCCAGTTCGGAGAAAACAAGGGCTCGGGAGCCCAGTACTTC,CSASQFGENKGSGAQYF,TRBV20-1,-,-,TRBJ2-5
TGTGCCAGCAGTTCCTCTGGTAATACCGGGGAGCTGTTTTTT,CASSSSGNTGELFF,TRBV6-5,-,-,TRBJ2-2
TGTGCCATCAGGCTAGGGGGTGAGACTGAAGCTTTCTTT,CAIRLGGETEAFF,TRBV10-3,-,-,TRBJ1-1
TGTGCCATCAGTGAGTTAGGACTAGCGGGCCACTCCTACAATGAGCAGTTCTTC,CAISELGLAGHSYNEQFF,TRBV10-3,TRBD2,-,TRBJ2-1
TGTGCCAGCAGCCCCGACAGCGGAGGGGGCTACACCTTC,CASSPDSGGGYTF,TRBV7-9,-,few,TRBJ1-2
TGTGCCAGCAGCGTAGTAGGAGCGGGCCCAAGGGGGAATGAGCAGTTCTTC,CASSVVGAGPRGNEQFF,TRBV9,-,-,TRBJ2-1
TGTGCCACCAGCAGACCCGGACAGAGGGAGACCCAGTACTTC,CATSRPGQRETQYF,TRBV15,-,-,TRBJ2-5
TGCGCCAGCAGCCTTGGACAGGGTGGACTAGGCTACACCTTC,CASSLGQGGLGYTF,TRBV5-1,TRBD1,-,TRBJ1-2
TGTGCCAGCAGGGTGGAGCAGGGGCACTATGGCTACACCTTC,CASRVEQGHYGYTF,TRBV7-9,-,few,TRBJ1-2
TGTGCCAGCGCTGGGGCTGGGACTGAAGCTTTCTTT,CASAGAGTEAFF,TRBV4-2,-,few,TRBJ1-1
TGCAGTGCCCAGCCTCCCCTTTGGGTTGGCAAAAACATTCAGTACTTC,CSAQPPLWVGKNIQYF,TRBV20-1,-,-,TRBJ2-4
TGCAGCGTTACCGGACTAGCGGGCAATGAGCAGTTCTTC,CSVTGLAGNEQFF,TRBV29-1,TRBD2,-,TRBJ2-1
TGTGCCAGCAGCTACCGGGACAGGGGGAACACTGAAGCTTTCTTT,CASSYRDRGNTEAFF,TRBV11-1,TRBD1,few,TRBJ1-1
TGTGCCAGCAGCGTAGAACTAGCGGGAGTCACAGATACGCAGTATTTT,CASSVELAGVTDTQYF,TRBV9,TRBD2,-,TRBJ2-3
TGTGCCAGCAGCTTAGAATCGGGATACAATCAGCCCCAGCATTTT,CASSLESGYNQPQHF,TRBV7-2,-,-,TRBJ1-5
TGTGCCAGCAGTGTTCACGACAGGGGATTTAATAGCAATCAGCCCCAGCATTTT,CASSVHDRGFNSNQPQHF,TRBV2,TRBD1,few,TRBJ1-5
TGTGCCAGCAGCGTAGAAGCAGTAAACTATGGCTACACCTTC,CASSVEAVNYGYTF,TRBV9,-,few,TRBJ1-2
TGCAGCTCGATCGGGGACGGCAATCAGCCCCAGCATTTT,CSSIGDGNQPQHF,TRBV20-1,-,few,TRBJ1-5
TGCAGCGTTGGTTCAGGGCCCGACTCACCCCTCCACTTT,CSVGSGPDSPLHF,TRBV29-1,-,few,TRBJ1-6